This T cell receptor (beta chain) emerged from a study of blood T cell repertoires in COVID-19. About the research overall: Sources were T cells, B-cell-depleted T cells, or PBMCs; the material itself was cDNA or gDNA.

The CDR3 sequence is 17 residues long. V trimming: 2 bases; J trimming: 2 bases; junction bases outside the gene matches: 9. Germline CDR1 SGHTA, CDR2 FQGTGA. The repertoire was sequenced with immunoSEQ multiplex PCR; TCRdb's copy has only in-frame clones and lacks some. The sample shows approximately 98,000 clones, roughly 88% of them seen only once. Sequenced sample: peripheral blood. The genes are TRBV7-3 and TRBJ2-3; 8 bases line up with TRBD2. The clonotype was recovered from a human donor in a cohort sampled during active COVID-19. CDR3 loop: CASSLSGGGPFTDTQYF. CDR3 bases: TGTGCCAGCAGCTTATCGGGAGGGGGGCCCTTCACAGATACGCAGTATTTT. The whole variable domain, remainder taken from reference TRBV7-3 and TRBJ2-3, is GAGVSQTPSNKVTEKGKYVELRCDPISGHTALYWYRQSLGQGPEFLIYFQGTGAADDSGLPNDRFFAVRPEGSVSTLKIQRTERGDSAVYLCASSLSGGGPFTDTQYFGPGTRLTVL.